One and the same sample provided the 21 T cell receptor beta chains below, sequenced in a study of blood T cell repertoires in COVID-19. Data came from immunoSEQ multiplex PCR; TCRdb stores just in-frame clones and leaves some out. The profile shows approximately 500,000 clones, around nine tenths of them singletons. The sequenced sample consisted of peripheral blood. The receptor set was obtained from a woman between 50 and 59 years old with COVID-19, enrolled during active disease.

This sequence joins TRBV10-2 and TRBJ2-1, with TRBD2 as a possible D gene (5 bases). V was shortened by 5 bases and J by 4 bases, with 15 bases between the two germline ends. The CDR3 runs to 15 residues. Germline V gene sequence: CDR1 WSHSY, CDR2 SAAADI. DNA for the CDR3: TGCGCCAGCAGTAGAGGGCACCCCAATTACAATGAGCAGTTCTTC. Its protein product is CASSRGHPNYNEQFF.

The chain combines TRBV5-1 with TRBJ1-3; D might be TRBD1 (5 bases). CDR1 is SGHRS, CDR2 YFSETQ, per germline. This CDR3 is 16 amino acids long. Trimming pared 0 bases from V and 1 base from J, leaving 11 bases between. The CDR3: CASSLEMQGSGNTIYF. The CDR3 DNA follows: TGCGCCAGCAGCTTGGAGATGCAGGGTTCTGGAAACACCATATATTTT.

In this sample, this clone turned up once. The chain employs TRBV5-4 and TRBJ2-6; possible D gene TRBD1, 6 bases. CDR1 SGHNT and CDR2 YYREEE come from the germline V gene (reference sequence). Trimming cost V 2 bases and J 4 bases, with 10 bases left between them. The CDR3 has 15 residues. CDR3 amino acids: CASSFGGYGANVLTF. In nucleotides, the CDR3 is TGTGCCAGCAGCTTTGGGGGCTACGGGGCCAACGTCCTGACTTTC.

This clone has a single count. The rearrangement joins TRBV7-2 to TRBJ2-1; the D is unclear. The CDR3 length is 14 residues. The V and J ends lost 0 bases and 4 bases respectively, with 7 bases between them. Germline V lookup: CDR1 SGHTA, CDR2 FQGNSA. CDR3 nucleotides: TGTGCCAGCAGCTTAGCGATGACTTACAATGAGCAGTTCTTC. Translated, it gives CASSLAMTYNEQFF. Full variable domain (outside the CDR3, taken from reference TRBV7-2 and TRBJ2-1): GAGVSQSPSNKVTEKGKDVELRCDPISGHTALYWYRQSLGQGLEFLIYFQGNSAPDKSGLPSDRFSAERTGGSVSTLTIQRTQQEDSAVYLCASSLAMTYNEQFFGPGTRLTVL.

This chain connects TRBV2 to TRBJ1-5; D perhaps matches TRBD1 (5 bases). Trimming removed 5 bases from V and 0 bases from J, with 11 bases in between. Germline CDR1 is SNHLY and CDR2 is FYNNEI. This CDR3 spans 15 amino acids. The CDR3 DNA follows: TGTGCCAGCAGTCTCGACAGTTATAGCAATCAGCCCCAGCATTTT. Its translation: CASSLDSYSNQPQHF.

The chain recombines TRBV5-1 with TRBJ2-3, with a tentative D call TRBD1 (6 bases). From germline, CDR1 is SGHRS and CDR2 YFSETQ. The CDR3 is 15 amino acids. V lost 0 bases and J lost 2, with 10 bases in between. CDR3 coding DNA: TGCGCCAGCAGCTTGGCCAGGGGCCTCACAGATACGCAGTATTTT. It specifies CASSLARGLTDTQYF.

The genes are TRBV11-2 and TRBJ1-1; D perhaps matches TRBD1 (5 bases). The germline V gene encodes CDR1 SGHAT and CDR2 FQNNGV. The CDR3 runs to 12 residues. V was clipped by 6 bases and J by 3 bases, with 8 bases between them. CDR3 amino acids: CASSAGDTEAFF. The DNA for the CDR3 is TGTGCCAGCAGTGCGGGGGACACTGAAGCTTTCTTT.

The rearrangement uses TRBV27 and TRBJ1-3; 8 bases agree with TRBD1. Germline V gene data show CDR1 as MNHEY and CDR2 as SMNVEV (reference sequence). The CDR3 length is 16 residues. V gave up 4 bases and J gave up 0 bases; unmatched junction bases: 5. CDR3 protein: CASSSRDRSSGNTIYF. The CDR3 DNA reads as TGTGCCAGCAGTTCCCGGGACAGGAGCTCTGGAAACACCATATATTTT.

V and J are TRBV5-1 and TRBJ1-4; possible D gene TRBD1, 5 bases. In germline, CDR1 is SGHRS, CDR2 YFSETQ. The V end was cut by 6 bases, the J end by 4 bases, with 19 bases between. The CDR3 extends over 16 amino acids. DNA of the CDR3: TGCGCCAGCACCACCGATCCACAGGTCCTTAATGAAAAACTGTTTTTT. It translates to CASTTDPQVLNEKLFF.

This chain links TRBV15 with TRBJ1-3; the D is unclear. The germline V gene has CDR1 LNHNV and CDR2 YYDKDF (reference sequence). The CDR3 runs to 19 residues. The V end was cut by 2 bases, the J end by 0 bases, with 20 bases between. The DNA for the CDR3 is TGTGCCACCAGCAGACAGCGTAGGGTAGCGAGTAACTCTGGAAACACCATATATTTT. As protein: CATSRQRRVASNSGNTIYF.

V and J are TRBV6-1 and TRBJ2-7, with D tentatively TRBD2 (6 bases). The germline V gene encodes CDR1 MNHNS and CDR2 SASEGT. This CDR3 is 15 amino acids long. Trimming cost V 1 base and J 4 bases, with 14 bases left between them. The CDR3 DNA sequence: TGTGCCAGCAGTGAAGGGGGTGCAGGGACTTACGAGCAGTACTTC. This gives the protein CASSEGGAGTYEQYF.

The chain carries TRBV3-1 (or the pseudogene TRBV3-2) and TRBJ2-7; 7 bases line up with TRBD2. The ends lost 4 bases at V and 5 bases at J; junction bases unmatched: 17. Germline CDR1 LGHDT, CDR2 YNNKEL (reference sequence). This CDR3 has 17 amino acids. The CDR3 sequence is CASSRVGTKVGEHEQYF. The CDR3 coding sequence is TGTGCCAGCAGCCGAGTGGGGACTAAGGTCGGGGAGCACGAGCAGTACTTC.

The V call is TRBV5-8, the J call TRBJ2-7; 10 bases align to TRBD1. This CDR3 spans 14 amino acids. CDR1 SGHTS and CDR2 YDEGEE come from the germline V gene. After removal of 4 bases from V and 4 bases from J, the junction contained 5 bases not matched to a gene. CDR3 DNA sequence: TGTGCCAGCAGCCCCGGGACAGGGGTTTACGAGCAGTACTTC. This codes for CASSPGTGVYEQYF.

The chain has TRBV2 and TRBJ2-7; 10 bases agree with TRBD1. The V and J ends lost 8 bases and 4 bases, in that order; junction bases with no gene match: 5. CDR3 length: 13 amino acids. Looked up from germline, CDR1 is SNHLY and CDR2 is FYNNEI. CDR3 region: CASEKDRGYEQYF. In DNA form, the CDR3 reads TGTGCCAGCGAAAAGGACAGGGGGTACGAGCAGTACTTC.

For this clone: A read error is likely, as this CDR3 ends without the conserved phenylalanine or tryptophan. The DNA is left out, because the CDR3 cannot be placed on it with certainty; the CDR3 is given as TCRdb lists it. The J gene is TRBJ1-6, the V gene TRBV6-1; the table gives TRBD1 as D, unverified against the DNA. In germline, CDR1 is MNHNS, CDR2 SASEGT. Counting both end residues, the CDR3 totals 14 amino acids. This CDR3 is CASSTGTGETGTKL.

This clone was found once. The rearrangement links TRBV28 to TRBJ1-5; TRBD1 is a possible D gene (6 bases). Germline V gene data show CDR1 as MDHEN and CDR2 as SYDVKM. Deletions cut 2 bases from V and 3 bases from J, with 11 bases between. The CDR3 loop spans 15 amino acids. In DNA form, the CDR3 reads TGTGCCAGCAGTTTAAGGGGGGGTTTCAATCAGCCCCAGCATTTT. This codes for CASSLRGGFNQPQHF.

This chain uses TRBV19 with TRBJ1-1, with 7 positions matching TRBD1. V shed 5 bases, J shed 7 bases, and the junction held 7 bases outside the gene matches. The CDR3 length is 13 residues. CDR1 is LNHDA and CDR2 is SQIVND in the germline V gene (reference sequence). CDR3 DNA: TGTGCCAGTAGTCCGACAGGGACGTATGAAGCTTTCTTT. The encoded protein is CASSPTGTYEAFF.

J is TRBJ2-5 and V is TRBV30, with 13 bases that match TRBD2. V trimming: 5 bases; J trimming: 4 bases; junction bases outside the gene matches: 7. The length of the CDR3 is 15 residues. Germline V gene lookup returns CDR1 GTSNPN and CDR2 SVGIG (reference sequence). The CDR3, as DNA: TGTGCCTGGGTGATGAGACTAGCGGGGGGAGAGACCCAGTACTTC. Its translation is CAWVMRLAGGETQYF.

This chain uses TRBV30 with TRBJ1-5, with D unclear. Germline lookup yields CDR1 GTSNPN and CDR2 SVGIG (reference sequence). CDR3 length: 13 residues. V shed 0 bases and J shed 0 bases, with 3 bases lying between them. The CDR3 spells CAWSVGSNQPQHF. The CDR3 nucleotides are TGTGCCTGGAGTGTCGGTAGCAATCAGCCCCAGCATTTT.

The CDR3 coding sequence is TGTGCCACCGGCCAGTCACGAATTAATCTCTCCTACAATGAGCAGTTCTTC. Its protein is CATGQSRINLSYNEQFF. The V gene is TRBV15, the J gene TRBJ2-1; no clear D. The CDR3 length is 17 residues. In germline, CDR1 is LNHNV, CDR2 YYDKDF (reference sequence). V lost 8 bases and J lost 0, with 20 bases in between.

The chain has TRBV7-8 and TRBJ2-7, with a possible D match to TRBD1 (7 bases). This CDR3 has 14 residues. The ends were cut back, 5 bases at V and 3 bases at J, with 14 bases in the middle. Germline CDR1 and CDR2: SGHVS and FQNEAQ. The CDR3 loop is CASSRLGTVYEQYF. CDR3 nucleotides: TGTGCCAGCAGCCGACTAGGGACAGTCTACGAGCAGTACTTC.